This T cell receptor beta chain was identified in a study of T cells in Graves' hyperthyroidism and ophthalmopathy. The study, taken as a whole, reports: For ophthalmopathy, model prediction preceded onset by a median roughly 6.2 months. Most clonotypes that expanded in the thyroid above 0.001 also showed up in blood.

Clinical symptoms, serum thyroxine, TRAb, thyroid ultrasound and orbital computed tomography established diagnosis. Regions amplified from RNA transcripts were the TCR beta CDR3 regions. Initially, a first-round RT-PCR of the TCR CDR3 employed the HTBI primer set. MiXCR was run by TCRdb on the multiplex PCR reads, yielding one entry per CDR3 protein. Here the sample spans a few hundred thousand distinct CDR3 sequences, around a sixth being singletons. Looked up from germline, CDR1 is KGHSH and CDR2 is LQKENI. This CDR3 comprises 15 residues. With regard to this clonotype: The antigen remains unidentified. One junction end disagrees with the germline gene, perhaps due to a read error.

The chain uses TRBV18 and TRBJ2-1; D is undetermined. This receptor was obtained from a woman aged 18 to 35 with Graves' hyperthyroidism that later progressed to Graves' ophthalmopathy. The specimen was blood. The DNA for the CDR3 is TGTGCCGGCTCACCAGCTCTGGACGGCCTCGAGGAGCAGTTCTTC. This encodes CAGSPALDGLEEQFF.